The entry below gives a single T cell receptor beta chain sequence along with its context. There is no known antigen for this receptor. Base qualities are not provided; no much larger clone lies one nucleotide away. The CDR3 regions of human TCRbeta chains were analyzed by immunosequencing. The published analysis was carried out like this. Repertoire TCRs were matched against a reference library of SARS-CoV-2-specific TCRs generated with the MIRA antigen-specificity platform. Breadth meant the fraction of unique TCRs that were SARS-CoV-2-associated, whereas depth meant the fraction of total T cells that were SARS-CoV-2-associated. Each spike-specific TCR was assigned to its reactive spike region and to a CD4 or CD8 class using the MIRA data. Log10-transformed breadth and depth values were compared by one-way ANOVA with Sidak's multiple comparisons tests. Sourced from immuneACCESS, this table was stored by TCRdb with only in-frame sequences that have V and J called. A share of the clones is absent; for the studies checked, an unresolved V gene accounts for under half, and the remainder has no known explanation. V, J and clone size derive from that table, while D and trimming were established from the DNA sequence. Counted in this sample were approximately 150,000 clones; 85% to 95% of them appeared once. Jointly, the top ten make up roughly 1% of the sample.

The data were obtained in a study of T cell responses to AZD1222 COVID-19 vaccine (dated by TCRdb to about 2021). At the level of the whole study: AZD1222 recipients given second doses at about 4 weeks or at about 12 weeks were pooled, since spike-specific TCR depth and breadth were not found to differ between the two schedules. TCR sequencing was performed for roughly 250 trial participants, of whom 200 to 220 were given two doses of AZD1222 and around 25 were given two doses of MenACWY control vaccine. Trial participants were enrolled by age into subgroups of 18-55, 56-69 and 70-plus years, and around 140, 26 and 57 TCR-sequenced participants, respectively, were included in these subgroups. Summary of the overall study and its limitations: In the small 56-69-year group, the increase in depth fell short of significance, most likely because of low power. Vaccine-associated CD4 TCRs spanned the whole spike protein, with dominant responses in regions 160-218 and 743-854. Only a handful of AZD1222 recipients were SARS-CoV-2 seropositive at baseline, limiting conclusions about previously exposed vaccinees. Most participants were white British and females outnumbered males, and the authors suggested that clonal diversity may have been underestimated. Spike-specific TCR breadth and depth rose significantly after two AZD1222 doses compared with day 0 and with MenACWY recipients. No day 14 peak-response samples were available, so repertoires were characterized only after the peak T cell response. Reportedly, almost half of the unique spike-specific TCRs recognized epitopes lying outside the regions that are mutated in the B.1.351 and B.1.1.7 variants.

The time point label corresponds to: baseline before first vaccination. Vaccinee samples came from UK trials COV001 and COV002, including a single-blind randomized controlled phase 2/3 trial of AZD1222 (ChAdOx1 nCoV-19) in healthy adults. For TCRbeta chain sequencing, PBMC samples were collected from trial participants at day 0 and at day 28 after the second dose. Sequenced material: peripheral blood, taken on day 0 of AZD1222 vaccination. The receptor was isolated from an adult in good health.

The DNA sequence reads TGTGCCAGCAGCCAAAAGGGAGCAGCCAAAAACATTCAGTACTTC. Its protein is CASSQKGAAKNIQYF. The V and J segments used are TRBV16 and TRBJ2-4; a tentative D call is TRBD2 (5 bases match). Counted from cysteine to phenylalanine, this CDR3 has 15 amino acids. Of all the DNA, just the CDR3 is kept, 45 bases in frame from base 1. From the germline V gene, CDR1 is KGHSY and CDR2 is FQNENV. The junction carries 8 bases between V and J, which are trimmed by 2 bases and 0 bases respectively.